The present T cell receptor beta chain was sequenced within a study of blood T cell repertoires in COVID-19. Germline V gives CDR1 LNHNV, CDR2 YYDKDF (reference sequence). The V segment lost 5 bases and the J segment 3 bases; nucleotides outside the gene matches: 5. The CDR3 has 14 residues. Sequenced by immunoSEQ multiplex PCR; TCRdb stores in-frame clones only, minus some. The top ten clones hold roughly 3.7% of a sample with 350,000 to 450,000 clones, 85% of them seen once. This chain joins TRBV15 and TRBJ2-7; 9 positions match TRBD1. The sequencing sample was made of peripheral blood. This sequence was found in a woman under 30 with acute or convalescent COVID-19. The CDR3 loop reads CATSPRDRDYEQYF. The CDR3 nucleotides read TGTGCCACCAGCCCCCGGGACAGGGACTACGAGCAGTACTTC.